The 8 T cell receptor beta chains reported below all come from one sample, sequenced in a study of molecular identifiers for immune sequencing clone quantification. TCRdb reprocessed the PCR reads with MiXCR, giving one entry per CDR3 protein. The repertoire includes around 480,000 distinct CDR3 sequences, roughly a fifth of them detected once, and more than 0.8% sits in the top ten. The sample was naive CD8+ T cells from blood, with Jurkat cell RNA spiked in. The sample's subset: FACS-sorted CD8+CD4-CCR7+CD45RA+ naive T cells. Receptor source: a human donor in good health. Some libraries in this study had Jurkat cell RNA spiked in.

Worth noting for this clonotype: This may be a read error, as it is one base from a much larger clone. The DNA of the CDR3 is TGCAGTGCTAGCGCAAGACTAGCGTGTGGCGAGCAGTACTTC. Its protein product is CSASARLACGEQYF. The chain is built from TRBV20-1 and TRBJ2-7; 8 bases match TRBD2. This CDR3 is 14 amino acids long. V lost 3 bases, J lost 6 bases, and 10 bases stayed unmatched. Germline V lookup: CDR1 DFQATT, CDR2 SNEGSKA (reference sequence).

This clonotype has more than one count but fewer than ten. The V call is TRBV18, the J call TRBJ1-6, with D uncertain. The CDR3 loop spans 18 amino acids. Germline values: CDR1 KGHSH, CDR2 LQKENI. V lost 1 base and J lost 10, with 23 bases in between. CDR3 in DNA: TGTGCCAGCTCACCACAACCTACTTATCCGAGGTTTCGGTCACCCCTCCACTTT. As protein: CASSPQPTYPRFRSPLHF.

The chain employs TRBV6-2 or TRBV6-3 and TRBJ2-3; D is perhaps TRBD2 (6 bases). Trimming shortened V by 2 bases and J by 6 bases, and 24 bases separated the two germline ends. CDR1 is MNHEY and CDR2 is SVGEGT in the germline V gene. The CDR3 extends over 18 amino acids. The CDR3: CASSYPVDLQSRGDTQYF. CDR3 in DNA: TGTGCCAGCAGTTACCCGGTGGACTTGCAAAGCCGGGGGGATACGCAGTATTTT.

This clonotype was counted at least ten times. The V and J genes are TRBV6-6 and TRBJ1-1; 8 bases map to TRBD1. The CDR3 runs 16 residues. Per the germline V gene, CDR1 is MNHNY and CDR2 is SVGAGI (reference sequence). Trimming took 0 bases from V and 4 from J; bases not matched to a gene: 7. CDR3 amino acids: CASSYSKSTGGTEAFF. The CDR3 nucleotides are TGTGCCAGCAGTTACTCGAAATCAACAGGGGGCACTGAAGCTTTCTTT.

This clonotype has just a few counts. V usage is TRBV7-6 and J usage is TRBJ2-7; 10 bases are a match to TRBD2. The length of the CDR3 is 15 residues. Germline-derived CDR1 and CDR2 are SGHVS and FNYEAQ. V gave up 1 base and J gave up 5 bases; unmatched junction bases: 5. CDR3 sequence (DNA): TGTGCCAGCAGCTTAGAAGTGCTAGCGGGAGACGAGCAGTACTTC. Its protein product is CASSLEVLAGDEQYF.

This clonotype occurred many times. The gene calls are TRBV11-2 and TRBJ2-1; D could derive from TRBD1 or TRBD2 (5 bases each). The length of the CDR3 is 18 residues. Germline lookup yields CDR1 SGHAT and CDR2 FQNNGV. V lost 5 bases and J 6 bases, leaving 26 bases between the germline ends. CDR3 amino acids: CASSPFTGVRGWGNEQFF. For the CDR3, the DNA is TGTGCCAGCAGCCCCTTCACCGGTGTGAGGGGTTGGGGCAATGAGCAGTTCTTC.

V gene TRBV5-1 combines with J gene TRBJ2-1, with D perhaps TRBD2 (5 bases). With 1 base removed from V and 8 bases from J, the gap between germline ends came to 16 bases. This CDR3 region has 15 residues. CDR1 and CDR2 (germline): SGHRS, YFSETQ. CDR3 nucleotides: TGCGCCAGCAGCTTGACCCCACGCGTGGAGGATGAGCAGTTCTTC. It is translated as CASSLTPRVEDEQFF. The whole variable domain, filled in from reference TRBV5-1 and TRBJ2-1, reads KAGVTQTPRYLIKTRGQQVTLSCSPISGHRSVSWYQQTPGQGLQFLFEYFSETQRNKGNFPGRFSGRQFSNSRSEMNVSTLELGDSALYLCASSLTPRVEDEQFFGPGTRLTVL.

Ten or more counts support this clonotype. The rearrangement joins TRBV9 to TRBJ2-7; 7 nucleotides align to TRBD1. Trimming at V came to 0 bases and at J to 6 bases, leaving 9 bases not matched to a gene. Germline V CDR1 and CDR2: SGDLS, YYNGEE. This CDR3 comprises 15 residues. The CDR3 DNA reads as TGTGCCAGCAGCGTAGCCCGGGACAGTGAGGTCGAGCAGTACTTC. It yields the protein CASSVARDSEVEQYF.